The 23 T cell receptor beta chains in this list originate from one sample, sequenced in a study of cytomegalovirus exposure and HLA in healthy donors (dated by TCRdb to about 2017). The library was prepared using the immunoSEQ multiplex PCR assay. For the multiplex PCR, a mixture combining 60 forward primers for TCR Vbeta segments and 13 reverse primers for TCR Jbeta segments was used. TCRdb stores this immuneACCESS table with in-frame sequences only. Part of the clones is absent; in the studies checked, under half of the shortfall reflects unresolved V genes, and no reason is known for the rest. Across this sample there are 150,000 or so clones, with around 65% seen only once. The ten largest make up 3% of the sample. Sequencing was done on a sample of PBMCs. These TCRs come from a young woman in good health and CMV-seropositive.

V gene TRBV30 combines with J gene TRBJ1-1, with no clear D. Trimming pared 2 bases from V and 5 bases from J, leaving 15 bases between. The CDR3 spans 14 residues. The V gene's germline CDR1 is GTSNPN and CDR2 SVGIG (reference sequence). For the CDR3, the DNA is TGTGCCTGGAGTCCTGACTTAGGATGGACTGAAGCTTTCTTT. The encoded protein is CAWSPDLGWTEAFF.

CDR3 sequence (DNA): TGTGCCAGCTCACCATCCGGGACAGGGGGAGTAGGCGGCTACACCTTC. As protein: CASSPSGTGGVGGYTF. V usage is TRBV18 and J usage is TRBJ1-2, with 11 bases lining up with TRBD1. Germline-derived CDR1 and CDR2 are KGHSH and LQKENI. Trimming cost V 2 bases and J 8 bases; bases outside gene matches: 10. The CDR3 is 16 residues long.

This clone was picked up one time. The CDR3 reads CAWGDFSPGYTF. The CDR3 DNA follows: TGTGCCTGGGGGGACTTTTCTCCTGGCTACACCTTC. The chain carries TRBV30 and TRBJ1-2, with D possibly matching TRBD1 (5 bases). Trimming pared 5 bases from V and 7 bases from J, leaving 14 bases between. The CDR3 contains 12 residues. CDR1 is GTSNPN and CDR2 is SVGIG in the germline V gene (reference sequence).

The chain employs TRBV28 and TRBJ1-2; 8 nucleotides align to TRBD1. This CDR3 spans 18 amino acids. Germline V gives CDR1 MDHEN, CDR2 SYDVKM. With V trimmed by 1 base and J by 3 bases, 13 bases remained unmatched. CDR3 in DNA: TGTGCCAGCAGTTTATCTCTCAGGGGGCAGGTAGACTACTATGGCTACACCTTC. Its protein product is CASSLSLRGQVDYYGYTF.

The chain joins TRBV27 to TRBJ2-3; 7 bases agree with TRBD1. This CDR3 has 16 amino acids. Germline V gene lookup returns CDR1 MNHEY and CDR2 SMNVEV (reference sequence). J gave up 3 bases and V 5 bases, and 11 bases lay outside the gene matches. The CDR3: CASSPQPGQTTDTQYF. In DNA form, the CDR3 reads TGTGCCAGCAGTCCACAACCGGGACAGACGACAGATACGCAGTATTTT.

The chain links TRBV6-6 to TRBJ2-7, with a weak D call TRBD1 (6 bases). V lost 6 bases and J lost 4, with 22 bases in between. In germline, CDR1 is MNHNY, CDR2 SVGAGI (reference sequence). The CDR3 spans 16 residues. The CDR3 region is CASRRRGGEGYYEQYF. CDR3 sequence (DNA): TGTGCCAGCAGACGCCGTGGGGGCGAGGGGTATTACGAGCAGTACTTC.

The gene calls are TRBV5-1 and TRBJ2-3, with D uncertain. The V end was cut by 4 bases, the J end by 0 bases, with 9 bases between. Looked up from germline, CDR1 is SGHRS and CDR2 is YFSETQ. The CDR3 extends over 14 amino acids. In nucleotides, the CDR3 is TGCGCCAGCAGCCCAGATATCAGCACAGATACGCAGTATTTT. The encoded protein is CASSPDISTDTQYF.

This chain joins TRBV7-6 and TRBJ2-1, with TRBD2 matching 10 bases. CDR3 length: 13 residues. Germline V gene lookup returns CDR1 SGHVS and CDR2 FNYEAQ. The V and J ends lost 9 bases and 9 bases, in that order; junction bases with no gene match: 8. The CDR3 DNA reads TGTGCCAGTACCGGGACTAGCGTCAGTGAGCAGTTCTTC. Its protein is CASTGTSVSEQFF.

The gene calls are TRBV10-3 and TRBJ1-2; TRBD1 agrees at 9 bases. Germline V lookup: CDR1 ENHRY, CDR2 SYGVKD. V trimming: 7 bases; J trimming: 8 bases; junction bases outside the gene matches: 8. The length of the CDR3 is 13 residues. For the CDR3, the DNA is TGTGCCATCACCCCGGGACAGGGCGGGGGCTACACCTTC. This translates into CAITPGQGGGYTF.

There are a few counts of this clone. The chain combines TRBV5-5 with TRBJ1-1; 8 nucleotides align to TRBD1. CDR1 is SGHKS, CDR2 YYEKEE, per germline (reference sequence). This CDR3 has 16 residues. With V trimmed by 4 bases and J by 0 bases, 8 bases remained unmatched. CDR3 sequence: CASSRQGFGVNTEAFF. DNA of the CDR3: TGTGCCAGCAGCCGACAGGGGTTCGGCGTGAACACTGAAGCTTTCTTT.

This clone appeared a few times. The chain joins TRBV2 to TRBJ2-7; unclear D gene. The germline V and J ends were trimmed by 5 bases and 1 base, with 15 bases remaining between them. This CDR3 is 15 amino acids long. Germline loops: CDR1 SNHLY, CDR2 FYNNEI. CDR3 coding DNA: TGTGCCAGCAGTAGCGTCCCCCGAGGATCCTACGAGCAGTACTTC. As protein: CASSSVPRGSYEQYF.

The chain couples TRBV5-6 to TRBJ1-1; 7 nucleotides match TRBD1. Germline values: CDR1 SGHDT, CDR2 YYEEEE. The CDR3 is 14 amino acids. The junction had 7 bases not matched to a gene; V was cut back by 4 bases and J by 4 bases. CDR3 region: CASSKDRYVTEAFF. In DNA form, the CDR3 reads TGTGCCAGCAGCAAGGACAGGTATGTCACTGAAGCTTTCTTT.

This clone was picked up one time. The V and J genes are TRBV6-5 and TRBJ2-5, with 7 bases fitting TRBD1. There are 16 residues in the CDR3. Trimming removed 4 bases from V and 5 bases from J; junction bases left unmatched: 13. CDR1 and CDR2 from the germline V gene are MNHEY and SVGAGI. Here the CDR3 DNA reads TGTGCCAGCAGTTCCTCCTACGAAGGGGGCGGGGAGACCCAGTACTTC. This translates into CASSSSYEGGGETQYF.

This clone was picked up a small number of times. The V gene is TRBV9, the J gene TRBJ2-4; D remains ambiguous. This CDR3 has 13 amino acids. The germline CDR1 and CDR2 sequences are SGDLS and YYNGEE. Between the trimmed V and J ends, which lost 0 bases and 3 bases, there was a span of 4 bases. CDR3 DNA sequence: TGTGCCAGCAGCGTAGACAGCAAAAACATTCAGTACTTC. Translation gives CASSVDSKNIQYF.

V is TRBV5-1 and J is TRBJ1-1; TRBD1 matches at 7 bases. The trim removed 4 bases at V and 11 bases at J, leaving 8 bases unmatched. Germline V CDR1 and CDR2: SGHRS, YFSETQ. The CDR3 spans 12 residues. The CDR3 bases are TGCGCCAGCAGCCTAGACAGGGTCGATGCTTTCTTT. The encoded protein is CASSLDRVDAFF.

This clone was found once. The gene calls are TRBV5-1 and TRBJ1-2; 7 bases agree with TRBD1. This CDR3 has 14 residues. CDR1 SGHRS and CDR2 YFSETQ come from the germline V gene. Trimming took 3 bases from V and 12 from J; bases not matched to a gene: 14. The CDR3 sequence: CASSSSQGVGGHTF. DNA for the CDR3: TGCGCCAGCAGCTCCTCCCAGGGGGTCGGGGGCCACACCTTC. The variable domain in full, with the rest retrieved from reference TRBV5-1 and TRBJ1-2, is KAGVTQTPRYLIKTRGQQVTLSCSPISGHRSVSWYQQTPGQGLQFLFEYFSETQRNKGNFPGRFSGRQFSNSRSEMNVSTLELGDSALYLCASSSSQGVGGHTFGSGTRLTVV.

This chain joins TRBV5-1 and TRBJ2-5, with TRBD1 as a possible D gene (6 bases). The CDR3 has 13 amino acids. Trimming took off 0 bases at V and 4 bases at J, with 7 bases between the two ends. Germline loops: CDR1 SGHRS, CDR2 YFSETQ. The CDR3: CASSLVGGETQYF. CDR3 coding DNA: TGCGCCAGCAGCTTGGTAGGGGGAGAGACCCAGTACTTC.

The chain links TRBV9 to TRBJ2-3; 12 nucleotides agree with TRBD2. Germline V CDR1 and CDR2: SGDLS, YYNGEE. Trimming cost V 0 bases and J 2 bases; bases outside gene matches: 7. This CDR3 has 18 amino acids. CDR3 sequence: CASSVVPGLAGLTDTQYF. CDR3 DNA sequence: TGTGCCAGCAGCGTAGTTCCGGGACTAGCGGGTCTCACAGATACGCAGTATTTT.

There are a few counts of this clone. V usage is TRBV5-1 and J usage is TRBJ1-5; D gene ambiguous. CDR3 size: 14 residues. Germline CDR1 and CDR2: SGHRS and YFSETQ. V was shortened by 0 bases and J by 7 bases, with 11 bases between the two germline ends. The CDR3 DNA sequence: TGCGCCAGCAGCTTGGCGGGGATAGGCCAGCCCCAGCATTTT. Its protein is CASSLAGIGQPQHF. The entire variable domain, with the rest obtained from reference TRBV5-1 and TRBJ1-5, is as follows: KAGVTQTPRYLIKTRGQQVTLSCSPISGHRSVSWYQQTPGQGLQFLFEYFSETQRNKGNFPGRFSGRQFSNSRSEMNVSTLELGDSALYLCASSLAGIGQPQHFGDGTRLSIL.

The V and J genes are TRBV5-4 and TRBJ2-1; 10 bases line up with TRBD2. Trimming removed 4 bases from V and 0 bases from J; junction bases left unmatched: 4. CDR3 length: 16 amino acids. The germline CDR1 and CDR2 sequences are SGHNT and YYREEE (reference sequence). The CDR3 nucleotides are TGTGCCAGCAGCAAGCCTAGCGGGAGCTCCTACAATGAGCAGTTCTTC. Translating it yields CASSKPSGSSYNEQFF.

The CDR3 DNA follows: TGTGCCAGCAGCGCCCCCGGGACTAGGGGTACAGATACGCAGTATTTT. This translates into CASSAPGTRGTDTQYF. The J gene is TRBJ2-3, the V gene TRBV9; TRBD2 agrees at 8 bases. J lost 3 bases, V lost 3 bases, and 9 bases had no gene match. There are 16 residues in the CDR3. The germline CDR1 and CDR2 sequences are SGDLS and YYNGEE.

CDR3 protein: CASSGWGLAGADEQYF. The DNA for the CDR3 is TGTGCCAGCAGTGGATGGGGACTAGCGGGAGCGGATGAGCAGTACTTC. The chain carries TRBV2 and TRBJ2-7, with TRBD2 matching over 14 bases. With V trimmed by 4 bases and J by 7 bases, 9 bases remained unmatched. Germline V lookup: CDR1 SNHLY, CDR2 FYNNEI. The CDR3 sequence is 16 residues long.

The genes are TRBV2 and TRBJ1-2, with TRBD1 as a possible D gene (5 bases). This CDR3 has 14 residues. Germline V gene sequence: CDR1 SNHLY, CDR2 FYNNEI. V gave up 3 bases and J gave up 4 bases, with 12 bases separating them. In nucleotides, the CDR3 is TGTGCCAGCAGTGATTCCAGGACAAGCTATGGCTACACCTTC. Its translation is CASSDSRTSYGYTF. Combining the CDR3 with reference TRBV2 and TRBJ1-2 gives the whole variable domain EPEVTQTPSHQVTQMGQEVILRCVPISNHLYFYWYRQILGQKVEFLVSFYNNEISEKSEIFDDQFSVERPDGSNFTLKIRSTKLEDSAMYFCASSDSRTSYGYTFGSGTRLTVV.